This TCR beta chain is drawn from a study of blood T cell repertoires in COVID-19. The CDR3 length is 15 residues. Trimming removed 4 bases from V and 0 bases from J; junction bases left unmatched: 4. From germline, CDR1 is LGHDT and CDR2 YNNKEL (reference sequence). Only in-frame clones appear in the TCRdb table, and some are missing; sequencing was by immunoSEQ multiplex PCR. Here the sample spans around 300,000 clones, 70% to 90% being singletons. Sequencing was performed on peripheral blood. The chain couples TRBV3-1 (or the pseudogene TRBV3-2) to TRBJ2-5; TRBD2 matches 8 bases. The TCR sequence derives from an older woman with acute or convalescent COVID-19. CDR3 region: CASSPSSGNQETQYF. CDR3 DNA: TGTGCCAGCAGCCCCAGTAGCGGGAACCAAGAGACCCAGTACTTC.